The rows below give T cell receptor beta chains drawn from one sample of a study of response to subunit inactivated influenza vaccine. TCRdb reprocessed the RT-PCR reads with MiXCR, giving one entry per CDR3 protein. The top ten hold roughly a tenth of the sample, which has around 530,000 distinct CDR3 sequences, approximately 12% seen once. The starting material was PBMCs from blood, obtained on the day of vaccination. These receptor sequences come from a man in his forties or fifties who received an inactivated influenza vaccine. The CDR3 runs from the conserved cysteine through the conserved F or W. Each record gives: V gene, J gene, CDR3 protein.

v_call: TRBV4-3
j_call: TRBJ2-7
cdr3_aa: CASSRGTSGTYEQYF

v_call: TRBV10-3
j_call: TRBJ1-3
cdr3_aa: CAIRRGTAGNTIYF

v_call: TRBV7-2
j_call: TRBJ2-7
cdr3_aa: CASSVGLAAYEQYF

v_call: TRBV4-2
j_call: TRBJ2-1
cdr3_aa: CASSVTSLYNEQFF

v_call: TRBV10-3
j_call: TRBJ2-3
cdr3_aa: CAISESRGLGGDTQYF

v_call: TRBV6-5
j_call: TRBJ2-7
cdr3_aa: CASSYLQRGSYEQYF

v_call: TRBV20-1
j_call: TRBJ2-4
cdr3_aa: CSASRGVAKNIQYF

v_call: TRBV29-1
j_call: TRBJ2-6
cdr3_aa: CSVGDSTGANVLTF

v_call: TRBV5-1
j_call: TRBJ2-7
cdr3_aa: CASSGDYPTYQYF

v_call: TRBV12-3/TRBV12-4
j_call: TRBJ2-1
cdr3_aa: CASRQARLGSSNEQFF

v_call: TRBV7-9
j_call: TRBJ1-2
cdr3_aa: CAGESTQKYGYTF

v_call: TRBV25-1
j_call: TRBJ2-3
cdr3_aa: CATQQGALDTQYF

v_call: TRBV28
j_call: TRBJ2-1
cdr3_aa: CASSLDRGYNEQFF

v_call: TRBV27
j_call: TRBJ2-1
cdr3_aa: CASTVGGLYNEQFF

v_call: TRBV20-1
j_call: TRBJ1-4
cdr3_aa: CSARDPTNEKLFF

v_call: TRBV29-1
j_call: TRBJ2-7
cdr3_aa: CSILTGAYDQYF

v_call: TRBV29-1
j_call: TRBJ2-3
cdr3_aa: CSVPTGDTQYF

v_call: TRBV29-1
j_call: TRBJ1-1
cdr3_aa: CSVARGLNTEAFF

v_call: TRBV12-3/TRBV12-4
j_call: TRBJ2-1
cdr3_aa: CASWDWYNEQFF

v_call: TRBV27
j_call: TRBJ2-7
cdr3_aa: CASSFSRKTYEQYF

v_call: TRBV12-3/TRBV12-4
j_call: TRBJ2-5
cdr3_aa: CASRTTGRETQYF

v_call: TRBV20-1
j_call: TRBJ2-2
cdr3_aa: CSAPRAGGPTGELFF

v_call: TRBV5-1
j_call: TRBJ2-7
cdr3_aa: CATPTEREGGEQYF

v_call: TRBV5-6
j_call: TRBJ1-5
cdr3_aa: CASSFGAYNQPQHF

v_call: TRBV19
j_call: TRBJ2-5
cdr3_aa: CASSEGSGTQYF

v_call: TRBV9
j_call: TRBJ2-1
cdr3_aa: CASSTGTEYNEQFF

v_call: TRBV20-1
j_call: TRBJ2-5
cdr3_aa: CSARDTVRGTQYF

v_call: TRBV12-3/TRBV12-4
j_call: TRBJ2-5
cdr3_aa: CASSLESRRQETQYF

v_call: TRBV20-1
j_call: TRBJ2-1
cdr3_aa: CSTPGLAYNEQFF

v_call: TRBV7-8
j_call: TRBJ2-7
cdr3_aa: CASSLAGHETYEQYF

v_call: TRBV5-1
j_call: TRBJ2-1
cdr3_aa: CASSRSGGIYNEQFF

v_call: TRBV5-5
j_call: TRBJ1-4
cdr3_aa: CASSLTGLGNEKLFF

v_call: TRBV5-1
j_call: TRBJ1-5
cdr3_aa: CASSLGAGGQPQHF

v_call: TRBV11-1
j_call: TRBJ2-2
cdr3_aa: CASSLASLAGANSNTGELFF

v_call: TRBV25-1
j_call: TRBJ2-3
cdr3_aa: CASSAGGHTDTQYF

v_call: TRBV29-1
j_call: TRBJ2-5
cdr3_aa: CSVEGQGETQYF

v_call: TRBV19
j_call: TRBJ2-7
cdr3_aa: CASSISSGRYEQYF

v_call: TRBV11-2
j_call: TRBJ2-1
cdr3_aa: CASSTQIAGAVERLNEQFF

v_call: TRBV4-3
j_call: TRBJ1-1
cdr3_aa: CASSQGLSRGSEAFF

v_call: TRBV20-1
j_call: TRBJ2-2
cdr3_aa: CSASPSPGSGELFF

v_call: TRBV7-2
j_call: TRBJ2-5
cdr3_aa: CASSLTSGGYETQYF

v_call: TRBV12-3/TRBV12-4
j_call: TRBJ2-7
cdr3_aa: CASSWAGEKYEQYF